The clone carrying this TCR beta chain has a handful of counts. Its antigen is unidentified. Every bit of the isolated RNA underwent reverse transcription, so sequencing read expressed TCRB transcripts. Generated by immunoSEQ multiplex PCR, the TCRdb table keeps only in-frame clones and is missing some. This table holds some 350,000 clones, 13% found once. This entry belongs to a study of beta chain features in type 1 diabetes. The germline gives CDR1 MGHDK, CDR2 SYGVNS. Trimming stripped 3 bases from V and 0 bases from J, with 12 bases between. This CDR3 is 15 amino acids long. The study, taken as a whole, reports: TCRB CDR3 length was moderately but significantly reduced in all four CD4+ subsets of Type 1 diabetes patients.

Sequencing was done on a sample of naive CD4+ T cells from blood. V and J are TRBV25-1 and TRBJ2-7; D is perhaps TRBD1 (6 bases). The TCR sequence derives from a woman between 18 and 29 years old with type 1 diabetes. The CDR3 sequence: CASSDDRKISYEQYF. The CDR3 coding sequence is TGTGCCAGCAGTGACGACAGGAAAATCTCCTACGAGCAGTACTTC.